A selection of T cell receptor beta chains follows, all from one sample in a study of blood T cell repertoires in COVID-19. TCRdb's table, derived via immunoSEQ multiplex PCR, lists solely in-frame clones and lacks some. The sample includes roughly 250,000 clones, about nine tenths seen only once; the top ten take about 6.9%. Specimen: PBMCs or T cells enriched from blood (not recorded which). The receptor source for this set is a woman aged 30 to 39 with acute COVID-19. Each CDR3 is given with its conserved first and last residue. A D gene is named only where the DNA matches it firmly. Expanded clones are given a class, and other clones once, few, many or no size at all.

>TRBV27|TRBJ1-2|NA|11|NA
TGTGCCAGCAGCGGGGGGACCTTCTACACCTTC
CASSGGTFYTF
>TRBV3-1/TRBV3-2|TRBJ2-3|NA|16|once
TGTGCCAGCAGCCTCGGGGGGCAGGGGGCCGCAGATACGCAGTATTTT
CASSLGGQGAADTQYF
>TRBV6-5|TRBJ2-5|NA|14|NA
TGTGCCACTCGATCACGAAACTACCAAGAGACCCAGTACTTC
CATRSRNYQETQYF
>TRBV7-9|TRBJ1-6|TRBD1|15|NA
TGTGCCAGCAGCTTACCGACAGGGGGAAATTCACCCCTCCACTTT
CASSLPTGGNSPLHF
>TRBV6-5|TRBJ1-4|TRBD1|16|NA
TGTGCCAGCAGTTACTCGGGGACAGGGGGGGGTGAAAAACTGTTTTTT
CASSYSGTGGGEKLFF
>TRBV11-2|TRBJ2-3|TRBD2|16|NA
TGTGCCAGCAGCCCCAGGACTAGCGGGGGGGTGGATACGCAGTATTTT
CASSPRTSGGVDTQYF
>TRBV9|TRBJ1-3|NA|16|NA
TGTGCCAGCAGCGTATCGATCGGGGACTCTGGAAACACCATATATTTT
CASSVSIGDSGNTIYF
>TRBV29-1|TRBJ2-3|TRBD1|13|NA
TGCAGCGCCAGGACAGGGTGGTCAGATACGCAGTATTTT
CSARTGWSDTQYF
>TRBV28|TRBJ1-1|NA|15|NA
TGTGCCAGCAGTTCCGGTGGTTTTTTAGAGCAGCTAGTCTTCTTT
CASSSGGFLEQLVFF
>TRBV6-1|TRBJ2-5|TRBD1|16|once
TGTGCCAGCAGTGAACGCGGGACAGGGTCACAAGAGACCCAGTACTTC
CASSERGTGSQETQYF
>TRBV12-3/TRBV12-4|TRBJ2-1|NA|13|NA
TGTGCCAGCAGTTTAGGGCAAAACAATGAGCAGTTCTTC
CASSLGQNNEQFF
>TRBV27|TRBJ2-1|NA|15|NA
TGTGCCAGCGGGAGGACTATGGGCGCCTACAATGAGCAGTTCTTC
CASGRTMGAYNEQFF
>TRBV4-1|TRBJ1-1|TRBD1|14|NA
TGCGCCAGCAGCCAAGCGGGACAGGGGGTGTCGTCGTTCTTT
CASSQAGQGVSSFF
>TRBV5-1|TRBJ2-3|TRBD2|15|NA
TGCGCCAGCAGCTTGGACCTAGCGGACACAGATACGCAGTATTTT
CASSLDLADTDTQYF
>TRBV28|TRBJ1-2|NA|12|NA
TGTGCCAGCAGCCCTACCAACTATGGCTACACCTTC
CASSPTNYGYTF
>TRBV15|TRBJ2-7|TRBD2|17|NA
TGTGCCACCAGCAGAGATTGGCTAGCGGGAGTCTCCTACGAGCAGTACTTC
CATSRDWLAGVSYEQYF
>TRBV29-1|TRBJ2-7|NA|13|NA
TGCAGCGTGGGGTTTGGGGGGAGGTTCGAGCAGTACTTC
CSVGFGGRFEQYF
>TRBV6-2/TRBV6-3|TRBJ1-6|NA|12|NA
TGTGCCAGCAGTTACGGGACACCCCCCCTCCACTTT
CASSYGTPPLHF
>TRBV18|TRBJ2-7|NA|15|NA
TGTGCCAGCTCACCACTCGACACCCAGCCCCACGAGCAGTACTTC
CASSPLDTQPHEQYF
>TRBV2|TRBJ2-3|NA|15|once
TGTGCCAGCAGAGGCGGGTTAGCTAGCACAGATACGCAGTATTTT
CASRGGLASTDTQYF
>TRBV27|TRBJ2-5|NA|11|NA
TGTGCCAGCAGTAGAGCCGGGACCCAGTACTTC
CASSRAGTQYF
>TRBV2|TRBJ2-1|TRBD2|16|few
TGTGCCAGCAGTGGCGGGAGTCCTCTGTCCTTCTATGAGCAGTTCTTC
CASSGGSPLSFYEQFF
>TRBV5-1|TRBJ2-2|TRBD2|15|NA
TGCGCCAGCCGACTAGCGGGGAGACGCAACGGGGAGCTGTTTTTT
CASRLAGRRNGELFF
>TRBV5-6|TRBJ2-5|NA|12|NA
TGTGCCAGCAGCTTGCTCGGGGAGACCCAGTACTTC
CASSLLGETQYF
>TRBV9|TRBJ2-1|TRBD2|15|NA
TGTGCCAGCAGCGCTCTAGCGGGGGGGCATGATGAGCAGTTCTTC
CASSALAGGHDEQFF
>TRBV7-6|TRBJ1-5|TRBD1|13|NA
TGTGCCAGCGGGACAGACGGGGGCCAGCCCCAGCATTTT
CASGTDGGQPQHF
>TRBV5-5|TRBJ1-2|TRBD1|14|NA
TGTGCCAGCAGATCGACAGGGAGGCTCGGTGGCTACACCTTC
CASRSTGRLGGYTF
>TRBV15|TRBJ1-3|NA|13|NA
TGTGCCACCATATCGGGGTTAGGAAACACCATATATTTT
CATISGLGNTIYF
>TRBV10-1|TRBJ2-1|NA|15|NA
TGCGCCAGCAGCAGAACTAGCCTAACCCACAATGAGCAGTTCTTC
CASSRTSLTHNEQFF
>TRBV5-5|TRBJ1-6|NA|15|NA
TGTGCCAGCAGCTTGGCCTCCCCCGATAATTCACCCCTCCACTTT
CASSLASPDNSPLHF
>TRBV28|TRBJ1-1|NA|14|NA
TGTGCCAGCAGTCTGGGGGCGCGGAACACTGAAGCTTTCTTT
CASSLGARNTEAFF
>TRBV3-1/TRBV3-2|TRBJ1-6|TRBD1|17|NA
TGTGCCAGCAGCCAAGGGGACTCGACAGGGAGGAATTCACCCCTCCACTTT
CASSQGDSTGRNSPLHF
>TRBV5-4|TRBJ1-6|NA|13|NA
TGTGCCAGCAGCTCTGCCGGGGGTTCACCCCTCCACTTT
CASSSAGGSPLHF
>TRBV6-1|TRBJ2-7|NA|16|NA
TGTGCCAGCAGTGCCGAACTAGGTGGCCTACGCCGCGAGCAGTACTTC
CASSAELGGLRREQYF
>TRBV10-1|TRBJ2-5|NA|17|NA
TGCGCCAGCAGCCCCGTCGTTACAGGGACAAACCAAGAGACCCAGTACTTC
CASSPVVTGTNQETQYF
>TRBV9|TRBJ1-2|NA|18|NA
TGTGCCAGCAGCGTCTCAAGAGCACCGGGTTCGGGTGCCTATGGCTACACCTTC
CASSVSRAPGSGAYGYTF
>TRBV28|TRBJ2-1|NA|14|NA
TGTGCCAGCAAAGTGACTATGCCCCCCTATGAGCAGTTCTTC
CASKVTMPPYEQFF
>TRBV27|TRBJ1-2|NA|16|NA
TGTGCCAGCAGTTTATTCCCCGGGTCGGCTAACTATGGCTACACCTTC
CASSLFPGSANYGYTF
>TRBV28|TRBJ2-3|TRBD2|15|NA
TGTGCCAGCAGTCTAGCGGGAGGGATCCCAGATACGCAGTATTTT
CASSLAGGIPDTQYF